What follows are 16 T cell receptor beta chains derived from one specimen sequenced in a study of identical twins. MiXCR, applied by TCRdb to the 5' RACE reads, yields one record per CDR3 protein. The top ten hold less than 15% of the sample, which has 600,000 to 850,000 distinct CDR3 sequences, 15% to 20% seen once. This sample also belongs to another study, concerning T cells expressing NK-cell markers.

Specimen: PBMCs. These receptors came from a woman between 18 and 29 years old in good health.

V usage is TRBV7-2 and J usage is TRBJ2-7; 7 nucleotides match TRBD1. The CDR3 sequence is 13 residues long. Germline V CDR1 and CDR2: SGHTA, FQGNSA. The V gene end was trimmed by 3 bases and the J gene end by 7 bases; junction bases not matched to a gene: 6. CDR3 DNA sequence: TGTGCCAGCAGCTTTAGCACGGGACAGGAGCAGTACTTC. Translated, it gives CASSFSTGQEQYF.

This clonotype was observed at least ten times. The CDR3 DNA sequence: TGCGCCAGCAGCCTGGAATCCAATGAGCAGTTCTTC. This gives the protein CASSLESNEQFF. This sequence joins TRBV5-1 and TRBJ2-1; D not resolved. Germline loops: CDR1 SGHRS, CDR2 YFSETQ. The length of the CDR3 is 12 residues. With 4 bases removed from V and 6 bases from J, the gap between germline ends came to 8 bases.

This clonotype was counted between two and nine times. This chain joins TRBV6-1 and TRBJ1-6; D is uncertain. The CDR3 is made up of 19 amino acids. The germline V gene encodes CDR1 MNHNS and CDR2 SASEGT. Trimming removed 2 bases from V and 6 bases from J, with 23 bases in between. CDR3 amino acids: CASSESFPPTTASNSPLHF. For the CDR3, the DNA is TGTGCCAGCAGTGAAAGCTTCCCCCCGACCACGGCTTCTAATTCACCCCTCCACTTT.

DNA of the CDR3: TGTGCCAGCAGCCAAGAAGCTAATTCACCCCTCCACTTT. It specifies CASSQEANSPLHF. The chain employs TRBV3-1 and TRBJ1-6; unclear D gene. V lost 0 bases, J lost 6 bases, and 3 bases lay in between. The CDR3 covers 13 residues. Germline values: CDR1 LGHDT, CDR2 YNNKEL (reference sequence).

The sample holds a few counts of this clonotype. This chain uses TRBV7-2 with TRBJ2-2; the match to TRBD2 covers 10 bases. V was clipped by 2 bases and J by 4 bases; unmatched bases: 4. The CDR3 is 16 residues long. Per the germline V gene, CDR1 is SGHTA and CDR2 is FQGNSA. The DNA of the CDR3 is TGTGCCAGCAGCTTAACTCTAGCGGGGGCCACCGGGGAGCTGTTTTTT. It translates to CASSLTLAGATGELFF.

The chain is built from TRBV5-1 and TRBJ2-1; weak D call: TRBD1 (6 bases). The CDR3 has 15 residues. Trimming shortened V by 4 bases and J by 6 bases, and 17 bases separated the two germline ends. From germline, CDR1 is SGHRS and CDR2 YFSETQ. The CDR3 loop reads CASSQGPSPTNEQFF. CDR3 in DNA: TGCGCCAGCAGCCAGGGGCCCTCCCCCACCAATGAGCAGTTCTTC.

The sample holds a few counts of this clonotype. This rearrangement joins TRBV20-1 to TRBJ2-2; 7 nucleotides match TRBD1. Germline V CDR1 and CDR2: DFQATT, SNEGSKA (reference sequence). Trimming cost V 3 bases and J 1 base; bases outside gene matches: 5. The CDR3 totals 15 residues. CDR3 protein: CSARPGTENTGELFF. For the CDR3, the DNA is TGCAGTGCTAGGCCTGGGACAGAGAACACCGGGGAGCTGTTTTTT.

The chain joins TRBV5-1 to TRBJ2-2, with no clear D. Germline values: CDR1 SGHRS, CDR2 YFSETQ. V was pared by 0 bases and J by 0 bases, with 6 bases between. The CDR3 spans 15 residues. The CDR3 is CASSLVAANTGELFF. The CDR3 DNA reads as TGCGCCAGCAGCTTGGTGGCTGCGAACACCGGGGAGCTGTTTTTT. The entire variable domain, with the rest obtained from reference TRBV5-1 and TRBJ2-2, is as follows: KAGVTQTPRYLIKTRGQQVTLSCSPISGHRSVSWYQQTPGQGLQFLFEYFSETQRNKGNFPGRFSGRQFSNSRSEMNVSTLELGDSALYLCASSLVAANTGELFFGEGSRLTVL.

This chain uses TRBV5-1 with TRBJ2-7, with D unclear. V shed 1 base and J shed 1 base, with 12 bases lying between them. This CDR3 has 15 residues. The germline V gene encodes CDR1 SGHRS and CDR2 YFSETQ. In DNA form, the CDR3 reads TGCGCCAGCAGCTTGTCTGGGTTGAGGTCCTACGAGCAGTACTTC. Translated, it gives CASSLSGLRSYEQYF.

V usage is TRBV6-2 or TRBV6-3 and J usage is TRBJ2-3; D not resolved. V was clipped by 0 bases and J by 0 bases, with 7 bases between them. The CDR3 has 15 residues. Germline loops: CDR1 MNHEY, CDR2 SVGEGT. In nucleotides, the CDR3 is TGTGCCAGCAGTTACTCGAAAGCTAGCACAGATACGCAGTATTTT. Translating it yields CASSYSKASTDTQYF.

This sequence joins TRBV7-2 and TRBJ2-7, with 7 bases aligning to TRBD1. This CDR3 spans 15 amino acids. Per germline, CDR1 SGHTA and CDR2 FQGNSA. With V trimmed by 6 bases and J by 2 bases, 10 bases remained unmatched. CDR3 sequence reads: CASRLGTEITYEQYF. In DNA, the CDR3 is TGTGCCAGCAGGCTAGGGACAGAAATAACCTACGAGCAGTACTTC.

This clonotype has more than one count but fewer than ten. The chain joins TRBV10-3 to TRBJ2-7; 9 bases match TRBD1. J lost 7 bases, V lost 8 bases, and 6 bases had no gene match. In germline, CDR1 is ENHRY, CDR2 SYGVKD. CDR3 length: 12 residues. The CDR3 reads CAIGRQGGEQYF. The CDR3 DNA reads as TGTGCCATCGGACGACAGGGGGGAGAGCAGTACTTC.

The chain carries TRBV7-9 and TRBJ2-7; 11 nucleotides agree with TRBD2. Germline loops: CDR1 SEHNR, CDR2 FQNEAQ (reference sequence). V was clipped by 5 bases and J by 2 bases; unmatched bases: 5. The CDR3 totals 15 residues. The CDR3 DNA follows: TGTGCCAGCAGCGCCGGGACTAGCGGACCCTACGAGCAGTACTTC. Translating gives CASSAGTSGPYEQYF. The variable domain in full, completed from reference TRBV7-9 and TRBJ2-7, reads DTGVSQNPRHKITKRGQNVTFRCDPISEHNRLYWYRQTLGQGPEFLTYFQNEAQLEKSRLLSDRFSAERPKGSFSTLEIQRTEQGDSAMYLCASSAGTSGPYEQYFGPGTRLTVT.

J is TRBJ2-7 and V is TRBV15; the match to TRBD2 covers 11 bases. V shed 6 bases and J 6 bases; nucleotides not matched to a gene: 10. Germline CDR1 is LNHNV and CDR2 is YYDKDF (reference sequence). The CDR3 has 15 amino acids. CDR3 region: CATRGLAEALGEQYF. Here the CDR3 DNA reads TGTGCCACCAGGGGACTAGCGGAGGCCTTAGGCGAGCAGTACTTC. Drawing the rest from reference TRBV15 and TRBJ2-7, the complete variable domain is DAMVIQNPRYQVTQFGKPVTLSCSQTLNHNVMYWYQQKSSQAPKLLFHYYDKDFNNEADTPDNFQSRRPNTSFCFLDIRSPGLGDTAMYLCATRGLAEALGEQYFGPGTRLTVT.

The chain combines TRBV9 with TRBJ2-1; the match to TRBD2 covers 13 bases. Losses at the gene ends were 0 bases for V and 3 bases for J; bases not matched to a gene: 3. CDR1 and CDR2 from the germline V gene are SGDLS and YYNGEE. This CDR3 is 17 amino acids long. The CDR3 here is CASSVERTSGGYNEQFF. The CDR3 DNA reads as TGTGCCAGCAGCGTAGAAAGGACTAGCGGGGGCTACAATGAGCAGTTCTTC.

This clonotype has ten or more counts. The rearrangement links TRBV7-2 to TRBJ2-3; 13 bases match TRBD2. The ends lost 5 bases at V and 5 bases at J; junction bases unmatched: 4. Germline lookup yields CDR1 SGHTA and CDR2 FQGNSA. The CDR3 is made up of 15 amino acids. CDR3 sequence (DNA): TGTGCCAGCAGCCGACTAGCGGGGGGAGGAGATACGCAGTATTTT. Its translation is CASSRLAGGGDTQYF.